The sample holds a few counts of the clone carrying this TCR beta chain. Patients selected for sequencing had displayed CD8+CD57+ cell expansion by flow cytometry. Diagnosis of severe acquired aplastic anemia applied to all patients. Each patient gave a blood sample that was collected before any therapy had been received. CDR1 SGHTA and CDR2 FQGNSA come from the germline V gene. The CDR3 is made up of 12 amino acids. The V end lost 4 bases, the J end lost 6 bases, and 4 bases lay between the germline ends. Template material for TCR beta VDJ and CDR3 profiling consisted of genomic DNA. TCRdb reprocessed the reads with MiXCR, giving one entry per CDR3 protein. The repertoire consists of under 200,000 distinct CDR3 sequences, with roughly half occurring once and the leading ten covering about 1.8%. The data belong to a study of CD8+CD57+ T cells in acquired aplastic anemia.

The sequenced sample was sorted CD4+, CD8+, or CD8+CD57+ T cells (not recorded which) from PBMCs. The sequence was obtained from a human donor with aplastic anemia. The chain couples TRBV7-2 to TRBJ1-6; no clear D gene. The CDR3 is CASSSPNSPLHF. The CDR3 nucleotides read TGTGCCAGCAGCTCTCCTAATTCACCCCTCCACTTT.